This TCR beta chain originates from a study of T cell responses to AZD1222 COVID-19 vaccine. Study-wide results and limits: Seropositive AZD1222 recipients at baseline numbered only five to seven. Without day 14 samples, only post-peak T cell repertoires were studied. Spike-specific TCR depth and breadth grew after two AZD1222 doses. The donor cohort was predominantly white British with a female majority, and clonal diversity may have been underestimated.

Libraries were prepared by immunoSEQ multiplex PCR; TCRdb keeps only in-frame clonotypes and omits some of them. The sample lists 120,000 to 150,000 clones, roughly four fifths occurring once. As regards this clone: Antigen unknown.

Germline CDR1 and CDR2: SGDLS and YYNGEE. This CDR3 is built from 12 residues. Trimming left V 0 bases short and J 7 bases short, with 7 bases between. This material consisted of peripheral blood, taken on day 0 of MenACWY control vaccination. The receptor was isolated from an adult in good health. The gene calls are TRBV9 and TRBJ1-2; D remains unclear. CDR3 bases: TGTGCCAGCAGCGTAGACGGGTTTGGCTACACCTTC. This encodes CASSVDGFGYTF.